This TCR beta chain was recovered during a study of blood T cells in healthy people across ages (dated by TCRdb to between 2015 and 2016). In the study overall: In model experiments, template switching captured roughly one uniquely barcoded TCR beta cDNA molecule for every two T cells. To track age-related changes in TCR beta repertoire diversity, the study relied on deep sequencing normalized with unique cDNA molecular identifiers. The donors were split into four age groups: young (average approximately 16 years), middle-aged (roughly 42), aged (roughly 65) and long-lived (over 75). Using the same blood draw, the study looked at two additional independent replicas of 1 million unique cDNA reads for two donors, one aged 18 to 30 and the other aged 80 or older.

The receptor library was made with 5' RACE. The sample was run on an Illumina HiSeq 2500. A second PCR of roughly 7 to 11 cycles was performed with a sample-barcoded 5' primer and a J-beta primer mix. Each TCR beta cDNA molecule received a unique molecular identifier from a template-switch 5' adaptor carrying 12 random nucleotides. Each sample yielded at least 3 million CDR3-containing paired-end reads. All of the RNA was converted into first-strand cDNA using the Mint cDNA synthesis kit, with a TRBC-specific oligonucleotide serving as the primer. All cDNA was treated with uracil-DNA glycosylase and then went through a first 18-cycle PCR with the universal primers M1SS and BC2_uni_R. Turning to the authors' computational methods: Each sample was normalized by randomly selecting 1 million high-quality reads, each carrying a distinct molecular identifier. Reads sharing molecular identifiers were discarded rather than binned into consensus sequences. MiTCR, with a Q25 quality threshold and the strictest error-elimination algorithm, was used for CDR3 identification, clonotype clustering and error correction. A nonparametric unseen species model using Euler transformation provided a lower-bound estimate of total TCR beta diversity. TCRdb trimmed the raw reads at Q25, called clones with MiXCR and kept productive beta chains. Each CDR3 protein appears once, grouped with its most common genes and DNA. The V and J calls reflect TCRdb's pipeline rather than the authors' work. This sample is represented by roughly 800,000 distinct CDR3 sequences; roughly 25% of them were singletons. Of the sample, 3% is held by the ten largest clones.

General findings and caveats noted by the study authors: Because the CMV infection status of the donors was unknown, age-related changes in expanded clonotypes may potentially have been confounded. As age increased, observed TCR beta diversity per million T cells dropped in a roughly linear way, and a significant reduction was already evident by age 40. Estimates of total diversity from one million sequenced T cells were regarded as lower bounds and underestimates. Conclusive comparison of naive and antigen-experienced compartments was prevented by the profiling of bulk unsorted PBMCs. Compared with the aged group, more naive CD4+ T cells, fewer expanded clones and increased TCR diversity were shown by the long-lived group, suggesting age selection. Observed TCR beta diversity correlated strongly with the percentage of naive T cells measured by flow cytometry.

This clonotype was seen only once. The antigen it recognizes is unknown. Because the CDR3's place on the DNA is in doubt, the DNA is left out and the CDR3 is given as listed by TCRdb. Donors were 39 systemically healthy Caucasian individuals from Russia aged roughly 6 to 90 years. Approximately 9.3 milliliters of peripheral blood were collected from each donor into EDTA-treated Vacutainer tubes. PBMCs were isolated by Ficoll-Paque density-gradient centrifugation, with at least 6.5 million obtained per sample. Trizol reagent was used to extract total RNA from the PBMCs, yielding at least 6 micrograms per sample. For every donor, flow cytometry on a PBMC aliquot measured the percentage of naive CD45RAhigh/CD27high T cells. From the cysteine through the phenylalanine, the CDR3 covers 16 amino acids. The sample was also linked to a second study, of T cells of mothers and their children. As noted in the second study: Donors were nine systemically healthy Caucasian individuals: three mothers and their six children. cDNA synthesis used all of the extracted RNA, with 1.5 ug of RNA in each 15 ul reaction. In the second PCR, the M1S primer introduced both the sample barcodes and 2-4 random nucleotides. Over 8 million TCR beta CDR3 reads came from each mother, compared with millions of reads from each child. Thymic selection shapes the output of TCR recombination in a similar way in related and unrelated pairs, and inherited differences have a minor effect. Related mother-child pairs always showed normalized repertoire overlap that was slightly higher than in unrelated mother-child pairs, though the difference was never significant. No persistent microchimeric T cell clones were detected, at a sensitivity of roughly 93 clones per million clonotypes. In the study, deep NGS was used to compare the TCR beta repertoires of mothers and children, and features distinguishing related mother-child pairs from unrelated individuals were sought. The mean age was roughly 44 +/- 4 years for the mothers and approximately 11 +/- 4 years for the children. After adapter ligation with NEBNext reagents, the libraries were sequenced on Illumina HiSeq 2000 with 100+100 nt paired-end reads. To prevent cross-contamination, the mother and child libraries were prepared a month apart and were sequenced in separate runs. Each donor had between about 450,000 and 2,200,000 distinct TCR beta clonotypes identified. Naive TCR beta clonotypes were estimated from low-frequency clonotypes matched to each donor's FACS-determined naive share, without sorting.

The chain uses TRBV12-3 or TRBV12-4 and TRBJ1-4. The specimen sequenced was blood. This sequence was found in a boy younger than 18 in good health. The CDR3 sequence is CASSGTFGAANEKLFF.